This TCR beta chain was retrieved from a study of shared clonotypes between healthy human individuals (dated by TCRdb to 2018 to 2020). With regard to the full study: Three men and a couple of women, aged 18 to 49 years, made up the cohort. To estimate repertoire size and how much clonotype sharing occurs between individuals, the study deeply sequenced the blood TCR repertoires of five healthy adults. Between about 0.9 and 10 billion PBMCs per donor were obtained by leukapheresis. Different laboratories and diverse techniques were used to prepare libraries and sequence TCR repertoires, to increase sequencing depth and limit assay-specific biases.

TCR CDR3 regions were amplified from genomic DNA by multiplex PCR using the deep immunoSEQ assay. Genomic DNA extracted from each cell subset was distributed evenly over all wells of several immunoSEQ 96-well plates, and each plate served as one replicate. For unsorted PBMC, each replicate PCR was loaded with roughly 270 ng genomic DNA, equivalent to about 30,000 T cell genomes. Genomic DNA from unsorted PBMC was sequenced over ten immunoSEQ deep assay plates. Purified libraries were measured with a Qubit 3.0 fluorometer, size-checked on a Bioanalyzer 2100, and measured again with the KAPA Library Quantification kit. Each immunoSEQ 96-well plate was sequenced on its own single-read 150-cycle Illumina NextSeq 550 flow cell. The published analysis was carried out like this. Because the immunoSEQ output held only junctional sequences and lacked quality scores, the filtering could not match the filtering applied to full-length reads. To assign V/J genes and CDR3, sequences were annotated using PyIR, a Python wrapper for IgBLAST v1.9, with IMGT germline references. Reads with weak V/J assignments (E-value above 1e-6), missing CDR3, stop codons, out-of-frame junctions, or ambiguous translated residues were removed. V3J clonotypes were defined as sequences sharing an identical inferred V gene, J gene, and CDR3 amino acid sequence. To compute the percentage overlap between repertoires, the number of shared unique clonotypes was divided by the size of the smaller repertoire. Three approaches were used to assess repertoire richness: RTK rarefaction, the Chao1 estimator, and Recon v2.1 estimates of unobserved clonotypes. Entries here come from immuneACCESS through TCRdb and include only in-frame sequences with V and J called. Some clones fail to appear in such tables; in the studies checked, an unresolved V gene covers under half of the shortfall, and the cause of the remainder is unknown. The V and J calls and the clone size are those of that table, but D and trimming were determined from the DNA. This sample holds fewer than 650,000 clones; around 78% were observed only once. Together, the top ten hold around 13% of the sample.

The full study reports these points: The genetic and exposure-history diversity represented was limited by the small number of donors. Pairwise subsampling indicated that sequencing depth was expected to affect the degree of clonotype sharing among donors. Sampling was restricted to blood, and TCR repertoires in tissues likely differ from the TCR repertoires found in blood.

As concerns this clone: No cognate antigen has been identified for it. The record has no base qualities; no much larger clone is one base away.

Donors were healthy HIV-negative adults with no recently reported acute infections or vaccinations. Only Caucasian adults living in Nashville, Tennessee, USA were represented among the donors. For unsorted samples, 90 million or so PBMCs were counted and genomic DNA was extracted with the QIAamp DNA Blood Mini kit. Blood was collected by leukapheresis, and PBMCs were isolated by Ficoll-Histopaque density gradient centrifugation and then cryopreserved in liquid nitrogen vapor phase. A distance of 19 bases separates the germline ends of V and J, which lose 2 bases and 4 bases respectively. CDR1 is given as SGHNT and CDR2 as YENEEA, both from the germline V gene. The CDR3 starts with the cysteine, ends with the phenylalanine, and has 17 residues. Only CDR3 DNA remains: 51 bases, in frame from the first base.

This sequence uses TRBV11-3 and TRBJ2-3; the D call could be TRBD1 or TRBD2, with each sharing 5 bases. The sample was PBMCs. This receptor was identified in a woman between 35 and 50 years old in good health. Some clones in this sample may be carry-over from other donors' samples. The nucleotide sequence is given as TGTGCCAGCAGCTTAAGAAGTATCGGGGCTAGAGCAGATACGCAGTATTTT. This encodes CASSLRSIGARADTQYF.